This T cell receptor beta chain was identified during a study of CD8 T cells in ankylosing spondylitis. General observations from the study: What seemed typical of ankylosing spondylitis blood was a TCR beta motif built from roughly 8 highly homologous variants.

This clonotype showed up just a few times. Its cognate antigen is unknown. Germline-derived CDR1 and CDR2 are SGDLS and YYNGEE. With V trimmed by 3 bases and J by 7 bases, 6 bases remained unmatched. This CDR3 comprises 16 residues. TCRdb reprocessed the 5' RACE reads via MiXCR and lists one record per CDR3 protein. The table has roughly 440,000 distinct CDR3 sequences, 17% seen once. The genes are TRBV9 and TRBJ2-1; 14 nucleotides agree with TRBD2. Sequenced: blood, either unsorted or a sorted T cell fraction (not recorded which). This receptor was identified in a male donor with ankylosing spondylitis. DNA of the CDR3: TGTGCCAGCAGCGCGGGACTAGCGGGAGCTGGTAATGAGCAGTTCTTC. This sequence encodes CASSAGLAGAGNEQFF. Full variable domain (missing parts from reference TRBV9 and TRBJ2-1): DSGVTQTPKHLITATGQRVTLRCSPRSGDLSVYWYQQSLDQGLQFLIQYYNGEERAKGNILERFSAQQFPDLHSELNLSSLELGDSALYFCASSAGLAGAGNEQFFGPGTRLTVL.